This T cell receptor beta chain was recorded in a study of cytomegalovirus exposure and HLA in healthy donors. On the study more broadly: Tens of millions of unique TCRs from HLA-typed donors were held in an early release of data. Findings and caveats of the study: The authors later linked a missense DCLRE1C variant to TCR beta V- and J-gene trimming. According to a later analysis, most TCR beta chains associated with CMV appeared HLA-restricted.

With 60 Vbeta and 13 Jbeta primers, the PCR was carried out. Generated by immunoSEQ multiplex PCR, the TCRdb table keeps only in-frame clones and is missing some. The sample has some 120,000 clones, 75% to 85% seen once. About this clone itself: Its antigen is unknown.

Sequencing was carried out using PBMCs. This TCR was sampled from a male donor in good health and CMV-seronegative.

The CDR3 loop is CASSSHRVHTNEKLFF. The CDR3 DNA is TGTGCCAGTAGTTCTCACAGGGTACACACTAATGAAAAACTGTTTTTT. This rearrangement joins TRBV19 to TRBJ1-4, with a weak D call TRBD1 (6 bases). With 5 bases removed from V and 2 bases from J, the gap between germline ends came to 15 bases. CDR3 length equals 16 residues. CDR1 and CDR2 from the germline V gene are LNHDA and SQIVND (reference sequence).